The 14 T cell receptor beta chains in this list originate from one sample, sequenced in a study of blood T cell repertoires in COVID-19 (dated by TCRdb to about 2020). The library was built by means of the immunoSEQ multiplex PCR assay. TCRdb retrieved this table from immuneACCESS and kept in-frame rearrangements only. Not all clones are present; in checked studies, unresolved V genes account for under half, and no reason is known for the remainder. This sample comprises under 200,000 clones, approximately 91% of them detected only once. Less than 0.85% of the sample lies in the top ten. Source material: PBMCs or T cells enriched from blood (not recorded which). Receptor source: a woman between 18 and 30 years old who had recovered from COVID-19.

The rearrangement joins TRBV5-4 to TRBJ1-2; 8 bases line up with TRBD1. CDR1 and CDR2 from the germline V gene are SGHNT and YYREEE (reference sequence). CDR3 length: 17 residues. With 4 bases clipped from V and 2 bases from J, the junction kept 13 bases outside the gene matches. The CDR3 here is CASSAGTGGSQNYGYTF. The DNA of the CDR3 is TGTGCCAGCAGCGCCGGCACAGGGGGTAGCCAGAACTATGGCTACACCTTC.

This clone was seen only once. The chain combines TRBV19 with TRBJ2-4; D may be TRBD1 (6 bases). V was cut by 10 bases and J by 6 bases, with 25 bases left in between. This CDR3 comprises 16 residues. Germline CDR1 LNHDA, CDR2 SQIVND (reference sequence). The CDR3 DNA sequence: TGTGCCAACCCCTTGGGGGCTCCCCTCCGCGGAAACATTCAGTACTTC. Amino acids: CANPLGAPLRGNIQYF. Based on the CDR3 plus reference TRBV19 and TRBJ2-4, the full variable domain is DGGITQSPKYLFRKEGQNVTLSCEQNLNHDAMYWYRQDPGQGLRLIYYSQIVNDFQKGDIAEGYSVSREKKESFPLTVTSAQKNPTAFYLCANPLGAPLRGNIQYFGAGTRLSVL.

The chain joins TRBV11-2 to TRBJ2-1; 8 bases agree with TRBD2. Losses at the gene ends were 1 base for V and 9 bases for J; bases not matched to a gene: 8. The CDR3 length is 15 residues. Per germline, CDR1 SGHAT and CDR2 FQNNGV. The CDR3 here is CASSLGRLAGGEQFF. The CDR3 region has the DNA TGTGCCAGCAGCTTAGGACGTCTAGCGGGTGGTGAGCAGTTCTTC. The complete variable domain, with remaining parts taken from reference TRBV11-2 and TRBJ2-1, reads EAGVAQSPRYKIIEKRQSVAFWCNPISGHATLYWYQQILGQGPKLLIQFQNNGVVDDSQLPKDRFSAERLKGVDSTLKIQPAKLEDSAVYLCASSLGRLAGGEQFFGPGTRLTVL.

V is TRBV10-3 and J is TRBJ2-7; D may be TRBD2 (6 bases). V gave up 7 bases and J gave up 3 bases, with 13 bases separating them. Germline loops: CDR1 ENHRY, CDR2 SYGVKD. The CDR3 consists of 13 residues. This chain's CDR3 is CAIMIAEFYEQYF. The CDR3 DNA sequence: TGTGCCATCATGATAGCGGAATTCTACGAGCAGTACTTC.

This CDR3 is CAWMPASGYYEQYF. The DNA for the CDR3 is TGTGCCTGGATGCCCGCTAGCGGTTACTACGAGCAGTACTTC. The chain joins TRBV30 to TRBJ2-7; 7 bases line up with TRBD2. With V trimmed by 4 bases and J by 3 bases, 9 bases remained unmatched. This CDR3 region has 14 residues. The germline V gene encodes CDR1 GTSNPN and CDR2 SVGIG (reference sequence).

This clone was seen a few times. The V gene is TRBV4-1, the J gene TRBJ1-1; D call uncertain. The CDR3 has 16 amino acids. With 1 base removed from V and 1 base from J, the gap between germline ends came to 13 bases. In germline, CDR1 is MGHRA, CDR2 YSYEKL. The CDR3 is CASSQAPYAGNTEAFF. CDR3 nucleotide sequence: TGCGCCAGCAGCCAAGCTCCCTACGCAGGGAACACTGAAGCTTTCTTT.

V and J are TRBV10-2 and TRBJ2-7; TRBD1 matches 12 bases. Germline CDR1 and CDR2: WSHSY and SAAADI. Trimming took 7 bases from V and 7 from J; bases not matched to a gene: 11. The CDR3 is 15 residues long. This CDR3 reads CASNSRDRGLLEQYF. The CDR3 DNA reads TGCGCCAGCAATAGCCGGGACAGGGGGCTTTTGGAGCAGTACTTC.

This chain joins TRBV12-3 or TRBV12-4 and TRBJ2-7; no definite D call. This CDR3 spans 12 amino acids. V was cut by 6 bases and J by 2 bases, with 8 bases left in between. For the CDR3, the DNA is TGTGCCAGCAGGGGCAAGCCCTACGAGCAGTACTTC. Its protein product is CASRGKPYEQYF.

The V and J genes are TRBV11-2 and TRBJ2-1; D might be TRBD2 (6 bases). CDR3 length: 15 amino acids. Germline CDR1 is SGHAT and CDR2 is FQNNGV. The germline V and J ends were trimmed by 1 base and 3 bases, with 10 bases remaining between them. The CDR3 spells CASSLGGLNYNEQFF. DNA of the CDR3: TGTGCCAGCAGCTTAGGGGGACTGAACTACAATGAGCAGTTCTTC.

The rearrangement links TRBV27 to TRBJ2-2, with 8 bases matching TRBD1. The CDR3 length is 14 residues. The germline gives CDR1 MNHEY, CDR2 SMNVEV (reference sequence). V shed 4 bases and J 7 bases; nucleotides not matched to a gene: 5. This chain's CDR3 is CASSYGQGGGELFF. The CDR3 bases are TGTGCCAGCAGTTACGGACAGGGTGGCGGGGAGCTGTTTTTT.

V gene TRBV6-2 or TRBV6-3 combines with J gene TRBJ1-2; 8 nucleotides align to TRBD1. The CDR3 consists of 13 residues. In germline, CDR1 is MNHEY, CDR2 SVGEGT. With 5 bases clipped from V and 7 bases from J, the junction kept 6 bases outside the gene matches. The CDR3 loop reads CASSPRTGFGYTF. The CDR3 DNA sequence: TGTGCCAGCAGTCCCCGGACAGGGTTTGGCTACACCTTC.

This chain joins TRBV27 and TRBJ2-7, with 7 positions matching TRBD1. V lost 5 bases, J lost 4 bases, and 8 bases stayed unmatched. The CDR3 is 14 residues long. The germline gives CDR1 MNHEY, CDR2 SMNVEV (reference sequence). The CDR3 loop is CASSAHRGRYEQYF. In nucleotides, the CDR3 is TGTGCCAGCAGTGCCCACAGGGGAAGGTACGAGCAGTACTTC.

Regarding this clone: Other DNA sequences within the sample encode an identical CDR3. The CDR3 reads CASSLTGDSGNTIYF. Here the CDR3 DNA reads TGTGCCAGCAGCTTGACGGGGGACTCTGGAAACACCATATATTTT. The chain employs TRBV11-2 and TRBJ1-3; perhaps TRBD1 as D (5 bases). This CDR3 has 15 residues. Trimming cost V 3 bases and J 0 bases, with 9 bases left between them. Germline CDR1 and CDR2: SGHAT and FQNNGV.

The chain employs TRBV6-5 and TRBJ1-1, with 7 bases that match TRBD1. Trimming cost V 7 bases and J 4 bases; bases outside gene matches: 6. Germline loops: CDR1 MNHEY, CDR2 SVGAGI. The CDR3 totals 13 residues. CDR3 loop: CASMHRGGTEAFF. DNA for the CDR3: TGTGCCAGCATGCACAGGGGAGGCACTGAAGCTTTCTTT.